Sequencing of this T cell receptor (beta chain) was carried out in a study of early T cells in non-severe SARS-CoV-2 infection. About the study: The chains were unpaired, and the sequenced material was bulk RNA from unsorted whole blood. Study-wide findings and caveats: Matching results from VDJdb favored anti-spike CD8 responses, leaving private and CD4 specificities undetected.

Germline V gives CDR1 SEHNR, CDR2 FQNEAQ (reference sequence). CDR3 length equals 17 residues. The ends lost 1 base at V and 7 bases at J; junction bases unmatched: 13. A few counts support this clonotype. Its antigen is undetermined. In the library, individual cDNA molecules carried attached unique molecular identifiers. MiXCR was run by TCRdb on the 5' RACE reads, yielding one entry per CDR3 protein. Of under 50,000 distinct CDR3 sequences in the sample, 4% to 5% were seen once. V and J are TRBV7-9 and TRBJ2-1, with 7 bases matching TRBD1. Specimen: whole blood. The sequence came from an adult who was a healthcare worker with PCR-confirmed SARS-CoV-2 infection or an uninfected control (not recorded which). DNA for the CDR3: TGTGCCAGCAGCTTAGAACTCCCCAGGGGGTTGTTAAATGAGCAGTTCTTC. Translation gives CASSLELPRGLLNEQFF.